Described below is a single T cell receptor beta chain sequence and its context. Its antigen is not known. This CDR3 contains 19 residues. V lost 0 bases and J lost 1; bases outside the gene matches: 9. Germline CDR1 reads LNHNV; CDR2 reads YYDKDF (reference sequence). In replicate PCRs of sorted subsets, roughly 200 ng DNA, 29,000 or so T cell genomes, was used. The assay was immunoSEQ multiplex PCR, and TCRdb's table has in-frame clones only and misses some. The sample contains some 350,000 clones, under 80% of which appear only once. This sample was taken from a study of shared clonotypes between healthy human individuals. Study-level information: A donor's plate count was three for CD4 naive and three for CD4 memory; CD8 naive had two and CD8 memory one. General study points: Larger estimated richness was generally recorded for naive subsets relative to memory subsets.

V usage is TRBV15 and J usage is TRBJ2-3, with 11 bases matching TRBD2. Sequenced sample: memory CD4+ T cells sorted from blood. Documented subset: CD45RA-negative fraction. This receptor was identified in a man aged 25-45 years in good health. CDR3 sequence: CATSRDPVGLAGGTDTQYF. CDR3 DNA: TGTGCCACCAGCAGAGATCCTGTTGGACTAGCGGGTGGCACAGATACGCAGTATTTT.